This record covers a single T cell receptor (beta chain). Its antigen is unidentified. Germline-derived CDR1 and CDR2 are SGHRS and YFSETQ. This CDR3 region has 17 residues. V dropped 3 bases and J dropped 5; count of bases not matched to a gene: 14. These data come from a study of cytomegalovirus exposure and HLA in healthy donors. For the study at large: The 120 validation repertoires were produced on the same platform as the 670 or so repertoires of the first cohort. This was reported in a later analysis.

Some clones are missing from TCRdb's copy, which holds only in-frame ones; the method was immunoSEQ multiplex PCR. The table shows 100,000 or so clones, with approximately 88% occurring only once. Study results and limitations: A subsequent analysis found that TCR clusters from the first cohort also tended to co-occur in the approximately 120 validation repertoires, with 90% to 95% of cluster scores above 0. Specificity for CMV antigens was confirmed in vitro for a few of the CMV-associated chains. Some 150 TCR beta chains were listed as cytomegalovirus-associated.

Material: PBMCs. This TCR was sampled from a woman aged 25 to 45 in good health and CMV-seronegative. V and J are TRBV5-1 and TRBJ1-2; TRBD1 matches at 9 bases. The CDR3 DNA is TGCGCCAGCAGCTCGGGACAGGGAGGGACGAGGTCTTATGGCTACACCTTC. It yields the protein CASSSGQGGTRSYGYTF.